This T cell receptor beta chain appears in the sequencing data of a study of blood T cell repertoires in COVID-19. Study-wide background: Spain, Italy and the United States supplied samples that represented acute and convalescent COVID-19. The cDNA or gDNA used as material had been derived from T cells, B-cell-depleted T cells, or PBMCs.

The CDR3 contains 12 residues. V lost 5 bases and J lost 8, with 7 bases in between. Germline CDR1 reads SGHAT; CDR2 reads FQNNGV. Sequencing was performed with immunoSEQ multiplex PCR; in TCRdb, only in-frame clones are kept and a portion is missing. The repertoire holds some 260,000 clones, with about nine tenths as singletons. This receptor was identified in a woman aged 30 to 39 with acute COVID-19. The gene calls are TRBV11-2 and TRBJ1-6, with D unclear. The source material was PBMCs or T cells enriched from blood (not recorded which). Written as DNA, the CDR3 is TGTGCCAGCAGCCGCGAGTATTCACCCCTCCACTTT. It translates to CASSREYSPLHF.